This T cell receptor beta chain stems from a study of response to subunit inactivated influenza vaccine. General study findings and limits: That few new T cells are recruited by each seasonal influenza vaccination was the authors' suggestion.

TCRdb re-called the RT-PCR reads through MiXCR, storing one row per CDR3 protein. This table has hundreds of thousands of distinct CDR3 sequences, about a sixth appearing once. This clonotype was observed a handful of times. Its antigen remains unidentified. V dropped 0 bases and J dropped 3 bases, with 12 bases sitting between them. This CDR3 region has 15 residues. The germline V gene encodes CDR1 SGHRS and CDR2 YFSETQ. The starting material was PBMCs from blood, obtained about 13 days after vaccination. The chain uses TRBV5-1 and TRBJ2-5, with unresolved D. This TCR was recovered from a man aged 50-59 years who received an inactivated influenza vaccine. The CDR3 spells CASSLEVSLKETQYF. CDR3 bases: TGCGCCAGCAGCTTGGAGGTTAGCTTGAAAGAGACCCAGTACTTC.